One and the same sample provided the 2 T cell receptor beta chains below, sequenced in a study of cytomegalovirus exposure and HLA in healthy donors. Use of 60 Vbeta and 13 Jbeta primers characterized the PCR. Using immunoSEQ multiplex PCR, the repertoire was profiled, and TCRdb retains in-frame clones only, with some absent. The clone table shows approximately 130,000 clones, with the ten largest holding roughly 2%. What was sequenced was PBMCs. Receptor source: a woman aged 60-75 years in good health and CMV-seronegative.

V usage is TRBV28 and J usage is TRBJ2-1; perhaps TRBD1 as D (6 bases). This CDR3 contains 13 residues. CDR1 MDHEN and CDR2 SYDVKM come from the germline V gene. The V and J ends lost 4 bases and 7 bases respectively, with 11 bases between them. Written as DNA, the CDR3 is TGTGCCAGCAGTTCACACCAGGGGAATGAGCAGTTCTTC. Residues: CASSSHQGNEQFF.

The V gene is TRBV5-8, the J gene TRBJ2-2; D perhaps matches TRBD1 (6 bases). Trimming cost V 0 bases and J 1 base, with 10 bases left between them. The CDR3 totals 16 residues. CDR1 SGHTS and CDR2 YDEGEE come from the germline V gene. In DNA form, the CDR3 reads TGTGCCAGCAGCTTGGTGCGCAGGGGGAACACCGGGGAGCTGTTTTTT. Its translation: CASSLVRRGNTGELFF.